This T cell receptor (beta chain) was captured by sequencing in a study of hypomethylating agent response in myelodysplastic syndrome. Across the whole study: The most frequent mutation was TET2, in 5 of 11 patients. Response meant complete response or hematologic improvement; all other patients were non-responders. Findings of the study overall: After treatment, novel clonotypes emerged more in responders, contracted ones more in non-responders.

No T-cell subset sorting was done; bone marrow was analyzed in bulk. Notes on this clone: Antigen: not known.

CDR3 length: 15 amino acids. Germline values: CDR1 SNHLY, CDR2 FYNNEI. The ends were cut back, 6 bases at V and 2 bases at J, with 16 bases in the middle. The assay was immunoSEQ multiplex PCR, and TCRdb's table has in-frame clones only and misses some. The sample lists approximately 4,400 clones; 82% were seen once. The chain has TRBV2 and TRBJ1-2; D is perhaps TRBD1 (5 bases). The source is a human donor with myelodysplastic syndrome. The specimen was bone marrow, collected before or after starting hypomethylating agent treatment for myelodysplastic syndrome (not recorded which). The CDR3 region is CASSLDPTVNYGYTF. The CDR3 DNA is TGTGCCAGCAGCCTTGACCCGACAGTCAACTATGGCTACACCTTC.